The 2 T cell receptor beta chains below were found in one sample sequenced in a study of blood T cell repertoires in COVID-19. Profiling relied on immunoSEQ multiplex PCR, and the TCRdb table lists in-frame clones only, not all of them. This sample carries approximately 99,000 clones, almost 90% of them seen once, and the ten largest clones take around 2%. Sample: peripheral blood. Receptors were obtained from a man aged 50 or older with COVID-19, enrolled during active disease.

This clone was observed a single time. The V and J genes are TRBV1 and TRBJ1-6. TRBV1 is tagged as a pseudogene. The CDR3 contains 14 residues. The CDR3 reads CTSTTGWANSPLHF. CDR3 DNA: TGCACCAGCACCACGGGGTGGGCAAATTCACCCCTCCACTTT.

The V and J genes are TRBV19 and TRBJ2-7, with D possibly being TRBD1 (6 bases). This CDR3 has 11 amino acids. Germline V gene sequence: CDR1 LNHDA, CDR2 SQIVND (reference sequence). V lost 5 bases and J 6 bases, leaving 8 bases between the germline ends. The CDR3, as DNA: TGTGCCAGTAGTTCAGGGGTCGAGCAGTACTTC. Protein sequence: CASSSGVEQYF.